The 29 T cell receptor beta chains below all came from one sample that was sequenced in a study of shared clonotypes between healthy human individuals (dated by TCRdb to about 2020). Library preparation employed the immunoSEQ multiplex PCR assay. In its TCRdb copy, this immuneACCESS table keeps in-frame sequences only and misses some clones. Where compared with another copy, unresolved V genes explain less than half of these, and the others have no known cause. For this sample there are 950,000 to 1,300,000 clones; 70% to 80% appear just once. Over 1.3% of the sample is held by the ten biggest clonotypes. Sequenced sample: memory CD4+ T cells sorted from blood. In light of the paper, this sample's cell subset or site label describes: CD45RA-negative fraction. The origin of the receptors is a man between 18 and 29 years old in good health.

This clone was counted between two and nine times. Other nucleotide sequences from this sample produce the same CDR3. V is TRBV9 and J is TRBJ1-3; possible D gene TRBD1, 5 bases. The CDR3 contains 12 residues. Looked up from germline, CDR1 is SGDLS and CDR2 is YYNGEE. Deletions cut 0 bases from V and 7 bases from J, with 5 bases between. The CDR3 region is CASSVEGNTIYF. CDR3 coding DNA: TGTGCCAGCAGCGTAGAGGGGAACACCATATATTTT.

This chain connects TRBV7-2 to TRBJ1-1; TRBD1 matches at 8 bases. This CDR3 spans 14 amino acids. The germline V gene encodes CDR1 SGHTA and CDR2 FQGNSA. V trimming: 3 bases; J trimming: 3 bases; junction bases outside the gene matches: 3. The CDR3 is CASSLTGDYTEAFF. CDR3 nucleotide sequence: TGTGCCAGCAGCTTGACAGGGGACTACACTGAAGCTTTCTTT.

This clone appeared a few times. This chain links TRBV2 with TRBJ2-3, with D possibly matching TRBD2 (6 bases). Germline CDR1 reads SNHLY; CDR2 reads FYNNEI. The ends were cut back, 7 bases at V and 6 bases at J, with 14 bases in the middle. The CDR3 runs 13 residues. CDR3: CASNGEVRDTQYF. As DNA, the CDR3 is TGTGCCAGCAACGGGGAGGTGCGGGATACGCAGTATTTT.

As DNA, the CDR3 is TGTGCCAGCAGTTACCCCTCCCGGGGGGATGGACCCCTCCACTTT. Protein: CASSYPSRGDGPLHF. This chain links TRBV6-5 with TRBJ1-6, with D perhaps TRBD1 (5 bases). Germline V gives CDR1 MNHEY, CDR2 SVGAGI. This CDR3 comprises 15 residues. V dropped 2 bases and J dropped 12 bases, with 17 bases sitting between them.

V usage is TRBV21-1 and J usage is TRBJ2-7; the table's D call of TRBD1 was not tested on the DNA. TRBV21-1 is reported as a pseudogene. The CDR3 length is 16 residues. The CDR3 loop reads CASSKEGPNEAYEQYF. The CDR3 DNA reads as TGTGCCAGCAGCAAAGAGGGGCCGAACGAAGCCTACGAGCAGTACTTC.

The CDR3 DNA reads as TGTGCCAGCAGAAATACAGGGAGCTCTGGAAACACCATATATTTT. This gives the protein CASRNTGSSGNTIYF. This rearrangement joins TRBV2 to TRBJ1-3, with D possibly being TRBD1 (6 bases). Trimming took 6 bases from V and 0 from J, leaving 12 bases between them. This CDR3 comprises 15 residues. Germline V gene sequence: CDR1 SNHLY, CDR2 FYNNEI.

This sequence joins TRBV6-4 and TRBJ2-2; TRBD1 aligns across 8 bases. The CDR3 consists of 16 residues. Germline-derived CDR1 and CDR2 are MRHNA and SNTAGT. The ends lost 8 bases at V and 5 bases at J; junction bases unmatched: 13. The CDR3 DNA is TGTGCCAGCGCAAACCCCCAGGGGGCAGGAACCGGGGAGCTGTTTTTT. Translating it yields CASANPQGAGTGELFF.

The CDR3 protein is CASSETLRGSYTGELFF. The CDR3 nucleotides are TGTGCCAGCAGCGAAACCCTCCGGGGCAGTTACACCGGGGAGCTGTTTTTT. The chain recombines TRBV5-4 with TRBJ2-2; D is possibly TRBD1 or TRBD2 (5 bases each). CDR3 length: 17 amino acids. The germline CDR1 and CDR2 sequences are SGHNT and YYREEE (reference sequence). V lost 4 bases to trimming and J lost 3 bases, with 19 bases between them.

The V and J genes are TRBV29-1 and TRBJ2-7, with D tentatively TRBD1 or TRBD2 (5 bases each). CDR1 and CDR2 (germline): SQVTM, ANQGSEA. This CDR3 region has 16 residues. The V gene lost 4 bases and the J gene lost 0 bases, with 19 bases spanning the gap. The CDR3 DNA is TGCAGCGTTGCCCGGGGCATAGACCAGAGCTCCTACGAGCAGTACTTC. Protein sequence: CSVARGIDQSSYEQYF.

The chain uses TRBV28 and TRBJ1-3; 7 bases are shared with TRBD1. Unmatched junction bases numbered 1, after V lost 6 bases and J lost 2 bases. The germline V gene has CDR1 MDHEN and CDR2 SYDVKM. There are 13 residues in the CDR3. CDR3 residues: CASRDRAGNTIYF. DNA of the CDR3: TGTGCCAGCAGAGACAGGGCTGGAAACACCATATATTTT.

This clone was seen a single time. The chain recombines TRBV1 with TRBJ2-1; the D call in the table, TRBD2, was not verified against the DNA. TRBV1 is annotated as a pseudogene. The length of the CDR3 is 19 residues. CDR3 DNA: TGCACCAGCAGCCAAGATTCACTAGCGGGAGGGCCGTTTAGTGATGAGCAGTTCTTC. Translating gives CTSSQDSLAGGPFSDEQFF.

The chain has TRBV5-1 and TRBJ1-1, with 7 bases matching TRBD1. CDR3 length: 14 residues. Unmatched junction bases numbered 6, after V lost 4 bases and J lost 3 bases. Germline assignment: CDR1 SGHRS and CDR2 YFSETQ. The DNA of the CDR3 is TGCGCCAGCAGCCCAGGGGGAGGATACACTGAAGCTTTCTTT. Amino acid sequence: CASSPGGGYTEAFF.

The rearrangement uses TRBV4-2 and TRBJ2-5; TRBD2 agrees at 14 bases. CDR1 and CDR2 (germline): LGHNA, YNFKEQ. There are 16 residues in the CDR3. The trim removed 5 bases at V and 3 bases at J, leaving 5 bases unmatched. The CDR3, as DNA: TGTGCCAGCAGCTACGGACTAGCGGGGGGCAAAGAGACCCAGTACTTC. It codes for CASSYGLAGGKETQYF.

The V call is TRBV6-1, the J call TRBJ1-2, with D tentatively TRBD1 (5 bases). This CDR3 has 13 residues. Between the trimmed V and J ends, which lost 8 bases and 3 bases, there was a span of 13 bases. Germline CDR1 and CDR2: MNHNS and SASEGT. Written as DNA, the CDR3 is TGTGCCAGCGTTCCCGGACACTACTATGGCTACACCTTC. It translates to CASVPGHYYGYTF.

The chain recombines TRBV18 with TRBJ2-7, with TRBD2 identical over 12 bases. This CDR3 is 15 amino acids long. Unmatched junction bases numbered 6, after V lost 2 bases and J lost 7 bases. In germline, CDR1 is KGHSH, CDR2 LQKENI. Written as DNA, the CDR3 is TGTGCCAGCTCACCAATGACTAGCGGGAGTGGGGAGCAGTACTTC. Translated, it gives CASSPMTSGSGEQYF.

The genes are TRBV6-6 and TRBJ1-2; no clear D. The CDR3 sequence is 12 residues long. Per germline, CDR1 MNHNY and CDR2 SVGAGI (reference sequence). Trimming left V 2 bases short and J 4 bases short, with 5 bases between. CDR3 protein: CASSYTPYGYTF. The CDR3 region has the DNA TGTGCCAGCAGTTACACCCCCTATGGCTACACCTTC.

The rearrangement links TRBV7-8 to TRBJ2-5, with TRBD2 identical over 9 bases. The CDR3 loop spans 16 amino acids. Germline CDR1 reads SGHVS; CDR2 reads FQNEAQ. The V segment lost 2 bases and the J segment 5 bases; nucleotides outside the gene matches: 9. In nucleotides, the CDR3 is TGTGCCAGCAGCTTACAAGTAGCGGGAGTAGCGGAGACCCAGTACTTC. This codes for CASSLQVAGVAETQYF.

The V call is TRBV5-1, the J call TRBJ2-3; no clear D gene. V shed 2 bases and J shed 6 bases, with 10 bases lying between them. The V gene's germline CDR1 is SGHRS and CDR2 YFSETQ. The CDR3 is made up of 13 amino acids. The DNA of the CDR3 is TGCGCCAGCAGCTTTGCAACTATGGATACGCAGTATTTT. It specifies CASSFATMDTQYF.

This rearrangement joins TRBV30 to TRBJ2-3; D is perhaps TRBD1 or TRBD2 (5 bases each). Trimming stripped 4 bases from V and 2 bases from J, with 10 bases between. The germline CDR1 and CDR2 sequences are GTSNPN and SVGIG (reference sequence). CDR3 length: 13 amino acids. CDR3 nucleotides: TGTGCCTGGAAGTCGGGGACCACAGATACGCAGTATTTT. Translated: CAWKSGTTDTQYF.

J is TRBJ1-2 and V is TRBV19, with 7 bases lining up with TRBD1. V was clipped by 4 bases and J by 4 bases; unmatched bases: 12. There are 16 residues in the CDR3. Germline values: CDR1 LNHDA, CDR2 SQIVND (reference sequence). The chain's CDR3 is CASSTLDREFSYGYTF. DNA for the CDR3: TGTGCCAGTAGTACGCTAGACAGGGAGTTCAGCTATGGCTACACCTTC. The complete variable domain, with remaining parts taken from reference TRBV19 and TRBJ1-2, reads DGGITQSPKYLFRKEGQNVTLSCEQNLNHDAMYWYRQDPGQGLRLIYYSQIVNDFQKGDIAEGYSVSREKKESFPLTVTSAQKNPTAFYLCASSTLDREFSYGYTFGSGTRLTVV.

This clone was observed once. The rearrangement links TRBV4-1 to TRBJ2-7, with 8 bases lining up with TRBD1. This CDR3 is built from 15 residues. Looked up from germline, CDR1 is MGHRA and CDR2 is YSYEKL. The J segment lost 4 bases and the V segment lost 5 bases, leaving 10 bases of the junction unmatched. DNA of the CDR3: TGCGCCAGCAGCTTCGGACAGGGAGAAGGGTACGAGCAGTACTTC. Encoded protein: CASSFGQGEGYEQYF.

This sequence joins TRBV7-3 and TRBJ2-5; 8 bases agree with TRBD1. This CDR3 is 16 amino acids long. J lost 2 bases, V lost 5 bases, and 10 bases had no gene match. Germline CDR1 is SGHTA and CDR2 is FQGTGA. The chain's CDR3 is CASSLGQGSEQETQYF. CDR3 nucleotide sequence: TGTGCCAGCAGCCTCGGACAGGGAAGTGAACAAGAGACCCAGTACTTC.

In regard to this clone: The same CDR3 can be traced to other DNA sequences in this sample. This chain joins TRBV7-2 and TRBJ2-5; D might be TRBD1 (6 bases). The germline gives CDR1 SGHTA, CDR2 FQGNSA. V lost 6 bases and J 2 bases, leaving 10 bases between the germline ends. This CDR3 is 13 amino acids long. The CDR3 reads CASSYRVQETQYF. The CDR3 DNA reads as TGTGCCAGCAGTTACAGGGTTCAAGAGACCCAGTACTTC. Using reference TRBV7-2 and TRBJ2-5 for the parts outside the CDR3, the full variable domain is GAGVSQSPSNKVTEKGKDVELRCDPISGHTALYWYRQSLGQGLEFLIYFQGNSAPDKSGLPSDRFSAERTGGSVSTLTIQRTQQEDSAVYLCASSYRVQETQYFGPGTRLLVL.

Worth noting for this clone: A clone one base away is much larger, so this may be a read error. The chain links TRBV6-1 to TRBJ2-5, with D possibly TRBD2 on 5 matching bases. This CDR3 has 13 amino acids. V was shortened by 5 bases and J by 5 bases, with 12 bases between the two germline ends. Germline V gene lookup returns CDR1 MNHNS and CDR2 SASEGT. CDR3 region: CASSPGGGETQYF. The CDR3 region has the DNA TGTGCCAGCAGTCCAGGAGGCGGGGAGACCCAGTACTTC.

The chain combines TRBV6-5 with TRBJ1-5; D is unresolved. Trimming left V 5 bases short and J 4 bases short, with 6 bases between. The CDR3 sequence is 12 residues long. Per the germline V gene, CDR1 is MNHEY and CDR2 is SVGAGI. The CDR3 is CASSPPNQPQHF. The DNA for the CDR3 is TGTGCCAGCAGTCCCCCAAATCAGCCCCAGCATTTT.

The rearrangement uses TRBV18 and TRBJ2-1; D assignment may be TRBD1 or TRBD2 (5 bases each). The length of the CDR3 is 12 residues. Germline CDR1 and CDR2: KGHSH and LQKENI. V lost 6 bases and J 9 bases, leaving 12 bases between the germline ends. The CDR3 DNA is TGTGCCAGCTCCCCGATTGGGGGTGAGCAGTTCTTC. Its translation: CASSPIGGEQFF.

The chain couples TRBV28 to TRBJ2-7; 9 nucleotides align to TRBD2. CDR3 size: 15 residues. V was clipped by 2 bases and J by 5 bases; unmatched bases: 7. Germline loops: CDR1 MDHEN, CDR2 SYDVKM. As DNA, the CDR3 is TGTGCCAGCAGTTTAGAGGCGGGGGGGCAGGACGAGCAGTACTTC. Amino acids: CASSLEAGGQDEQYF.

The V and J genes are TRBV7-2 and TRBJ2-7; D may be TRBD2 (5 bases). V shed 5 bases and J shed 4 bases, with 15 bases lying between them. The length of the CDR3 is 14 residues. Germline V gene sequence: CDR1 SGHTA, CDR2 FQGNSA. The CDR3 sequence is CASSTSGMVYEQYF. The CDR3 DNA sequence: TGTGCCAGCAGCACGAGCGGTATGGTGTACGAGCAGTACTTC. The whole variable domain, filled in from reference TRBV7-2 and TRBJ2-7, reads GAGVSQSPSNKVTEKGKDVELRCDPISGHTALYWYRQSLGQGLEFLIYFQGNSAPDKSGLPSDRFSAERTGGSVSTLTIQRTQQEDSAVYLCASSTSGMVYEQYFGPGTRLTVT.

As concerns this clone: This could be a read error, since a much larger clone is one nucleotide away. Other DNA variants within this sample encode the same CDR3. The rearrangement joins TRBV6-5 to TRBJ1-6; TRBD1 is a possible D gene (5 bases). CDR1 and CDR2 from the germline V gene are MNHEY and SVGAGI. The CDR3 contains 15 residues. The CDR3 coding sequence is TGTGCCAGCAGCTACTCGGGGGGTGGAAATTCACCCCTCCACTTT. Protein: CASSYSGGGNSPLHF.